The 31 T cell receptor beta chains below were found in one sample sequenced in a study of T cell changes during pregnancy in multiple sclerosis (dated by TCRdb to the late 2010s). Libraries were built with the immunoSEQ multiplex PCR assay. Held by TCRdb, this immuneACCESS table contains in-frame sequences only and omits some clones. Under half of the omission traces to an unresolved V gene where checked; the cause of the rest is unknown. In this sample the table shows tens of thousands of clones, around 94% of which occur a single time. The ten top clones hold 0.21% of the sample. The material sequenced was CD4+ T cells from peripheral blood mononuclear cells, taken before pregnancy. The receptor set was obtained from a female donor with multiple sclerosis, enrolled in a pregnancy study.

The rearrangement links TRBV5-1 to TRBJ2-7; 9 bases agree with TRBD1. This CDR3 spans 16 amino acids. Trimming cost V 0 bases and J 2 bases; bases outside gene matches: 6. CDR1 SGHRS and CDR2 YFSETQ come from the germline V gene. DNA for the CDR3: TGCGCCAGCAGCTTGGTTGGGGGGACAGGGCCCTACGAGCAGTACTTC. Translating gives CASSLVGGTGPYEQYF.

Here the CDR3 reads CASSSPTRADGYTF. In DNA, the CDR3 is TGTGCCAGCAGTTCCCCCACCAGGGCAGATGGCTACACCTTC. J is TRBJ1-2 and V is TRBV28; D perhaps matches TRBD1 (5 bases). CDR3 length: 14 residues. V gave up 4 bases and J gave up 6 bases, with 15 bases separating them. Per the germline V gene, CDR1 is MDHEN and CDR2 is SYDVKM.

This chain links TRBV2 with TRBJ1-1; 7 bases fit TRBD1. V gave up 8 bases and J gave up 2 bases; unmatched junction bases: 11. Germline assignment: CDR1 SNHLY and CDR2 FYNNEI. The CDR3 covers 15 residues. The DNA of the CDR3 is TGTGCCAGCTCTATTACGACAGGGAGAAACACTGAAGCTTTCTTT. This encodes CASSITTGRNTEAFF. The complete variable domain, with remaining parts taken from reference TRBV2 and TRBJ1-1, reads EPEVTQTPSHQVTQMGQEVILRCVPISNHLYFYWYRQILGQKVEFLVSFYNNEISEKSEIFDDQFSVERPDGSNFTLKIRSTKLEDSAMYFCASSITTGRNTEAFFGQGTRLTVV.

V usage is TRBV28 and J usage is TRBJ2-7, with D unresolved. CDR3 length: 15 residues. V was clipped by 7 bases and J by 0 bases, with 16 bases between them. Germline CDR1 and CDR2: MDHEN and SYDVKM. CDR3 amino acids: CASTLGNSGSYEQYF. The DNA of the CDR3 is TGTGCCAGCACCCTTGGAAACTCAGGCTCCTACGAGCAGTACTTC.

As to this clone: The sample holds other DNA sequences that translate to the same CDR3. The CDR3 loop reads CASSLAGGTDTQYF. The CDR3 region has the DNA TGTGCCAGCAGCCTAGCGGGAGGCACAGATACGCAGTATTTT. The chain carries TRBV5-4 and TRBJ2-3; TRBD2 matches 10 bases. The CDR3 is made up of 14 amino acids. Looked up from germline, CDR1 is SGHNT and CDR2 is YYREEE (reference sequence). After removal of 4 bases from V and 1 base from J, the junction contained 0 bases not matched to a gene.

The chain couples TRBV28 to TRBJ2-1; D is possibly TRBD1 (5 bases). V lost 6 bases and J lost 9, with 18 bases in between. Germline values: CDR1 MDHEN, CDR2 SYDVKM. The CDR3 is 14 amino acids. Here the CDR3 reads CASRRQGRSGEQFF. The CDR3 DNA follows: TGTGCCAGCAGGCGGCAGGGCAGGTCCGGTGAGCAGTTCTTC. The full variable domain, its missing parts supplied by reference TRBV28 and TRBJ2-1, is DVKVTQSSRYLVKRTGEKVFLECVQDMDHENMFWYRQDPGLGLRLIYFSYDVKMKEKGDIPEGYSVSREKKERFSLILESASTNQTSMYLCASRRQGRSGEQFFGPGTRLTVL.

The chain uses TRBV28 and TRBJ1-5; TRBD1 might be the D (6 bases). Germline CDR1 and CDR2: MDHEN and SYDVKM. The V and J ends lost 7 bases and 0 bases respectively, with 13 bases between them. The CDR3 has 15 amino acids. The CDR3 region has the DNA TGTGCCAGCAACTCAGGACAGCTTAGCAATCAGCCCCAGCATTTT. Residues: CASNSGQLSNQPQHF.

The chain combines TRBV5-1 with TRBJ1-2, with 8 bases aligning to TRBD1. Trimming removed 5 bases from V and 7 bases from J; junction bases left unmatched: 16. The CDR3 length is 16 residues. CDR1 and CDR2 (germline): SGHRS, YFSETQ. CDR3 nucleotide sequence: TGCGCCAGCAGACCTGGACAGGGCCTCCTCTCAGGTGGCTACACCTTC. Residues: CASRPGQGLLSGGYTF.

This chain connects TRBV2 to TRBJ2-1, with TRBD1 as a possible D gene (7 bases). The CDR3 contains 15 residues. Germline CDR1 is SNHLY and CDR2 is FYNNEI. Trimming took 4 bases from V and 2 from J, leaving 12 bases between them. The DNA for the CDR3 is TGTGCCAGCAGTGGGGGGGACAGACCCTACAATGAGCAGTTCTTC. Residues: CASSGGDRPYNEQFF.

This CDR3 is CASSNGQFDNQPQHF. In DNA, the CDR3 is TGTGCCAGTAGTAACGGACAGTTTGACAATCAGCCCCAGCATTTT. The genes are TRBV19 and TRBJ1-5; D is perhaps TRBD1 (6 bases). The CDR3 has 15 amino acids. The germline V gene encodes CDR1 LNHDA and CDR2 SQIVND (reference sequence). V lost 4 bases to trimming and J lost 3 bases, with 13 bases between them.

V is TRBV5-6 and J is TRBJ2-7; D perhaps matches TRBD1 (5 bases). Germline CDR1 reads SGHDT; CDR2 reads YYEEEE. This CDR3 region has 14 residues. Trimming shortened V by 2 bases and J by 3 bases, and 12 bases separated the two germline ends. This CDR3 is CASSFRVTDYEQYF. The CDR3 DNA sequence: TGTGCCAGCAGCTTCAGGGTTACGGACTACGAGCAGTACTTC.

This chain links TRBV6-1 with TRBJ1-1; D ambiguous. From germline, CDR1 is MNHNS and CDR2 SASEGT. The germline V and J ends were trimmed by 5 bases and 1 base, with 11 bases remaining between them. The CDR3 sequence is 14 residues long. CDR3 DNA: TGTGCCAGCAGTTCCGTTCCCGGGAACACTGAAGCTTTCTTT. Translation: CASSSVPGNTEAFF.

The V gene is TRBV7-9, the J gene TRBJ2-1, with 12 bases that match TRBD2. CDR3 length: 16 amino acids. V lost 5 bases, J lost 4 bases, and 6 bases stayed unmatched. Germline assignment: CDR1 SEHNR and CDR2 FQNEAQ (reference sequence). The CDR3 is CASSARLAGDYNEQFF. The CDR3 coding sequence is TGTGCCAGCAGCGCGAGACTAGCGGGAGATTACAATGAGCAGTTCTTC.

The J gene is TRBJ1-1, the V gene TRBV18; the D is unclear. This CDR3 has 16 amino acids. Trimming pared 1 base from V and 0 bases from J, leaving 12 bases between. Germline assignment: CDR1 KGHSH and CDR2 LQKENI. The CDR3 DNA sequence: TGTGCCAGCTCACCACAAAGTTTACAGATGAACACTGAAGCTTTCTTT. This gives the protein CASSPQSLQMNTEAFF.

The chain is built from TRBV18 and TRBJ2-7; TRBD1 aligns across 7 bases. V lost 2 bases to trimming and J lost 3 bases; unmatched junction nucleotides: 7. CDR1 KGHSH and CDR2 LQKENI come from the germline V gene. The CDR3 sequence is 15 residues long. CDR3 residues: CASSPDTGVHYEQYF. CDR3 nucleotide sequence: TGTGCCAGCTCACCAGATACAGGGGTGCACTACGAGCAGTACTTC.

The rearrangement joins TRBV30 to TRBJ2-1, with 9 bases that match TRBD2. The CDR3 runs 16 residues. Trimming removed 1 base from V and 7 bases from J; junction bases left unmatched: 11. Germline V CDR1 and CDR2: GTSNPN, SVGIG (reference sequence). Here the CDR3 DNA reads TGTGCCTGGAGTGGTTACGGGGCTAGCGGGAAAAATGAGCAGTTCTTC. Protein product: CAWSGYGASGKNEQFF.

V is TRBV9 and J is TRBJ2-7, with 7 bases fitting TRBD2. Germline assignment: CDR1 SGDLS and CDR2 YYNGEE. CDR3 length: 14 amino acids. With V trimmed by 3 bases and J by 9 bases, 12 bases remained unmatched. The CDR3 here is CASSGDLAGRGQYF. Written as DNA, the CDR3 is TGTGCCAGCAGCGGCGATTTAGCGGGCCGGGGGCAGTACTTC.

V usage is TRBV7-2 and J usage is TRBJ2-3; D unresolved. In germline, CDR1 is SGHTA, CDR2 FQGNSA. The CDR3 has 13 amino acids. The V end was cut by 2 bases, the J end by 6 bases, with 9 bases between. CDR3 residues: CASSLPPRDTQYF. CDR3 nucleotides: TGTGCCAGCAGCTTACCACCGCGGGATACGCAGTATTTT.

The V gene is TRBV18, the J gene TRBJ1-3, with a tentative D call TRBD1 (5 bases). The V end was cut by 5 bases, the J end by 1 base, with 12 bases between. The CDR3 sequence is 15 residues long. From germline, CDR1 is KGHSH and CDR2 LQKENI. CDR3 residues: CASSKMEGSGNTIYF. DNA of the CDR3: TGTGCCAGCTCAAAGATGGAGGGGTCTGGAAACACCATATATTTT.

This chain connects TRBV7-2 to TRBJ2-4; TRBD1 matches 7 bases. V lost 4 bases to trimming and J lost 4 bases; unmatched junction nucleotides: 4. This CDR3 has 14 residues. Germline V gives CDR1 SGHTA, CDR2 FQGNSA. The CDR3 reads CASSSGQTKNIQYF. The DNA of the CDR3 is TGTGCCAGCAGCTCGGGACAGACAAAAAACATTCAGTACTTC.

This chain uses TRBV5-6 with TRBJ1-1; TRBD1 might be the D (6 bases). Trimming shortened V by 4 bases and J by 9 bases, and 19 bases separated the two germline ends. The CDR3 loop spans 14 amino acids. The germline V gene has CDR1 SGHDT and CDR2 YYEEEE. In DNA form, the CDR3 reads TGTGCCAGCAGCCACTTCCGGACAGCGGCTCAAGCTTTCTTT. Translating gives CASSHFRTAAQAFF. Drawing the rest from reference TRBV5-6 and TRBJ1-1, the complete variable domain is DAGVTQSPTHLIKTRGQQVTLRCSPKSGHDTVSWYQQALGQGPQFIFQYYEEEERQRGNFPDRFSGHQFPNYSSELNVNALLLGDSALYLCASSHFRTAAQAFFGQGTRLTVV.

The V and J genes are TRBV4-1 and TRBJ2-3, with a weak D call TRBD2 (6 bases). Trimming left V 0 bases short and J 2 bases short, with 12 bases between. This CDR3 spans 16 amino acids. The germline gives CDR1 MGHRA, CDR2 YSYEKL. The CDR3 sequence is CASSQDRSGYTDTQYF. The CDR3 bases are TGCGCCAGCAGCCAAGATAGGAGCGGGTACACAGATACGCAGTATTTT.

This clone came up once. This chain links TRBV5-1 with TRBJ2-7, with TRBD2 matching over 7 bases. The V segment lost 4 bases and the J segment 4 bases; nucleotides outside the gene matches: 8. Looked up from germline, CDR1 is SGHRS and CDR2 is YFSETQ. This CDR3 comprises 14 residues. The CDR3 loop reads CASSSGTLDYEQYF. Written as DNA, the CDR3 is TGCGCCAGCAGCAGCGGGACCCTAGATTACGAGCAGTACTTC.

The chain employs TRBV27 and TRBJ1-2, with D possibly being TRBD1 (6 bases). V lost 4 bases and J lost 4, with 16 bases in between. The V gene's germline CDR1 is MNHEY and CDR2 SMNVEV (reference sequence). This CDR3 is 15 amino acids long. The CDR3 DNA sequence: TGTGCCAGCAGTTCGATTGATGGACAGTTCTATGGCTACACCTTC. It is translated as CASSSIDGQFYGYTF.

The rearrangement links TRBV30 to TRBJ2-7, with TRBD1 matching over 7 bases. The V segment lost 5 bases and the J segment 2 bases; nucleotides outside the gene matches: 9. This CDR3 contains 14 residues. The germline V gene has CDR1 GTSNPN and CDR2 SVGIG (reference sequence). CDR3 bases: TGTGCCTGGGGGAGCGGTCAGGGGGCCTACGAGCAGTACTTC. Its translation: CAWGSGQGAYEQYF.

The CDR3 DNA sequence: TGTGCCAGTAGTCGGGCGGGGACAGGGCATGGCTACACCTTC. It yields the protein CASSRAGTGHGYTF. V usage is TRBV19 and J usage is TRBJ1-2; 9 nucleotides match TRBD1. This CDR3 region has 14 residues. Per germline, CDR1 LNHDA and CDR2 SQIVND (reference sequence). V lost 5 bases and J lost 6; bases outside the gene matches: 7.

V usage is TRBV11-2 and J usage is TRBJ1-2, with TRBD1 identical over 8 bases. After removal of 5 bases from V and 5 bases from J, the junction contained 10 bases not matched to a gene. CDR1 is SGHAT and CDR2 is FQNNGV in the germline V gene. This CDR3 has 15 amino acids. In nucleotides, the CDR3 is TGTGCCAGCAGCCCCATCCGGGACAGGCCTTATGGCTACACCTTC. This codes for CASSPIRDRPYGYTF.

The gene calls are TRBV9 and TRBJ2-1; tentative D call: TRBD2 (5 bases). The germline V gene encodes CDR1 SGDLS and CDR2 YYNGEE. The CDR3 covers 16 residues. V dropped 0 bases and J dropped 1 base, with 11 bases sitting between them. The CDR3 nucleotides are TGTGCCAGCAGCGTAGCCGGGGTTGGGTCCTACAATGAGCAGTTCTTC. Translated: CASSVAGVGSYNEQFF.

This clone was observed a single time. The chain combines TRBV28 with TRBJ2-1, with TRBD2 identical over 10 bases. CDR3 length equals 15 residues. Germline V gene lookup returns CDR1 MDHEN and CDR2 SYDVKM. After removal of 4 bases from V and 7 bases from J, the junction contained 7 bases not matched to a gene. The CDR3, as DNA: TGTGCCAGCAGTTGGTCTAGCGGGAGATTTAATGAGCAGTTCTTC. It translates to CASSWSSGRFNEQFF.

This rearrangement joins TRBV9 to TRBJ1-4, with 7 bases fitting TRBD1. The trim removed 5 bases at V and 7 bases at J, leaving 8 bases unmatched. The CDR3 has 14 residues. Per the germline V gene, CDR1 is SGDLS and CDR2 is YYNGEE. The CDR3 DNA reads TGTGCCAGCAGTCGACAGGGCTCGGGTGAAAAACTGTTTTTT. Its translation is CASSRQGSGEKLFF. Complete variable domain (other parts from reference TRBV9 and TRBJ1-4): DSGVTQTPKHLITATGQRVTLRCSPRSGDLSVYWYQQSLDQGLQFLIQYYNGEERAKGNILERFSAQQFPDLHSELNLSSLELGDSALYFCASSRQGSGEKLFFGSGTQLSVL.

This chain uses TRBV15 with TRBJ1-4; a possible D gene is TRBD1 (5 bases). CDR3 length: 15 residues. Trimming pared 0 bases from V and 5 bases from J, leaving 10 bases between. From germline, CDR1 is LNHNV and CDR2 YYDKDF (reference sequence). DNA of the CDR3: TGTGCCACCAGCAGAGATCCAGGGATAAATGAAAAACTGTTTTTT. Encoded protein: CATSRDPGINEKLFF.